This entry lists 25 T cell receptor beta chains sequenced from one sample in a study of cytomegalovirus exposure and HLA in healthy donors. Measured with immunoSEQ multiplex PCR; TCRdb has only the in-frame clones, and not every one. The repertoire holds 68,000 or so clones, with approximately 96% as singletons. The sample comprised PBMCs. The receptors stem from a man between 18 and 35 years old in good health and CMV-seronegative.

The CDR3 sequence is CAIMRTGDGGTQYF. The CDR3 nucleotides read TGTGCCATCATGCGGACAGGTGACGGGGGGACCCAGTACTTC. This rearrangement joins TRBV10-3 to TRBJ2-5; a possible D gene is TRBD1 (7 bases). Germline assignment: CDR1 ENHRY and CDR2 SYGVKD. The CDR3 is made up of 14 amino acids. Trimming removed 7 bases from V and 7 bases from J, with 19 bases in between.

J is TRBJ2-7 and V is TRBV19; a weak D match, TRBD2 (6 bases). Looked up from germline, CDR1 is LNHDA and CDR2 is SQIVND (reference sequence). Trimming took off 4 bases at V and 2 bases at J, with 12 bases between the two ends. The CDR3 runs to 14 residues. In DNA, the CDR3 is TGTGCCAGTAGTAAAGGGCGGGATCCCTACGAGCAGTACTTC. Translating it yields CASSKGRDPYEQYF.

This chain connects TRBV5-6 to TRBJ2-3, with D possibly being TRBD1 (6 bases). The length of the CDR3 is 17 residues. Trimming pared 2 bases from V and 0 bases from J, leaving 16 bases between. Germline CDR1 and CDR2: SGHDT and YYEEEE. The CDR3 DNA reads as TGTGCCAGCAGCTTCGGACAGTTTAGGACTAGCACAGATACGCAGTATTTT. This encodes CASSFGQFRTSTDTQYF.

The V call is TRBV6-5, the J call TRBJ2-1, with a weak D call TRBD2 (5 bases). Germline V gene data show CDR1 as MNHEY and CDR2 as SVGAGI. This CDR3 is 11 amino acids long. Between the trimmed V and J ends, which lost 5 bases and 11 bases, there was a span of 10 bases. The CDR3 loop reads CASSTGLQQFF. The CDR3 DNA follows: TGTGCCAGCAGTACCGGACTTCAGCAGTTCTTC.

The chain combines TRBV4-1 with TRBJ2-3; D uncertain. CDR3 length equals 14 residues. Germline CDR1 is MGHRA and CDR2 is YSYEKL. Trimming took off 0 bases at V and 0 bases at J, with 4 bases between the two ends. CDR3 nucleotide sequence: TGCGCCAGCAGCCAAGATGGCAGCACAGATACGCAGTATTTT. Its translation: CASSQDGSTDTQYF.

V gene TRBV10-3 combines with J gene TRBJ1-1; D may be TRBD1 (5 bases). This CDR3 has 14 residues. Germline assignment: CDR1 ENHRY and CDR2 SYGVKD. Trimming left V 0 bases short and J 2 bases short, with 7 bases between. CDR3 in DNA: TGTGCCATCAGTGAGTCGGGACTTAACACTGAAGCTTTCTTT. Translated: CAISESGLNTEAFF.

The genes are TRBV2 and TRBJ2-7; D perhaps matches TRBD1 (6 bases). Trimming shortened V by 6 bases and J by 0 bases, and 12 bases separated the two germline ends. Germline CDR1 reads SNHLY; CDR2 reads FYNNEI. The CDR3 sequence is 14 residues long. CDR3 nucleotide sequence: TGTGCCAGCAGGGGGGACACAAGCTCCTACGAGCAGTACTTC. This sequence encodes CASRGDTSSYEQYF.

This chain links TRBV9 with TRBJ1-6, with D unresolved. Germline V lookup: CDR1 SGDLS, CDR2 YYNGEE. The germline V and J ends were trimmed by 0 bases and 6 bases, with 7 bases remaining between them. This CDR3 has 14 amino acids. DNA for the CDR3: TGTGCCAGCAGCGTAGCCCAGTCTAATTCACCCCTCCACTTT. It is translated as CASSVAQSNSPLHF. Using reference TRBV9 and TRBJ1-6 for the parts outside the CDR3, the full variable domain is DSGVTQTPKHLITATGQRVTLRCSPRSGDLSVYWYQQSLDQGLQFLIQYYNGEERAKGNILERFSAQQFPDLHSELNLSSLELGDSALYFCASSVAQSNSPLHFGNGTRLTVT.

In nucleotides, the CDR3 is TGTGCCACCCGCCAAGGGGGCTATCAACATGGCTACACCTTC. Its translation: CATRQGGYQHGYTF. V gene TRBV19 combines with J gene TRBJ1-2; TRBD1 aligns across 7 bases. J lost 6 bases, V lost 10 bases, and 14 bases had no gene match. Per the germline V gene, CDR1 is LNHDA and CDR2 is SQIVND (reference sequence). The CDR3 runs to 14 residues.

Points on this clone: The junction and the germline gene differ at one end; a read error may be behind it. The chain joins TRBV28 to TRBJ1-1; 12 bases are shared with TRBD1. This CDR3 comprises 15 residues. Germline CDR1 is MDHEN and CDR2 is SYDVKM. This CDR3 reads CASSQAGTGGGEPFF. The CDR3 DNA follows: TGTGCCAGCAGTCAGGCCGGGACAGGGGGCGGTGAACCTTTCTTT.

Worth noting for this clone: Distinct nucleotide sequences in the sample also encode this CDR3. The gene calls are TRBV5-6 and TRBJ2-2; possibly TRBD2 for D (6 bases). Germline V CDR1 and CDR2: SGHDT, YYEEEE. V was shortened by 2 bases and J by 2 bases, with 10 bases between the two germline ends. This CDR3 contains 15 residues. The CDR3 nucleotides are TGTGCCAGCAGCTTCGGCGGGACTAACACCGGGGAGCTGTTTTTT. It yields the protein CASSFGGTNTGELFF.

In this sample, this clone turned up a few times. The chain recombines TRBV2 with TRBJ1-6; TRBD1 agrees at 11 bases. V gave up 7 bases and J gave up 9 bases; unmatched junction bases: 5. The germline V gene has CDR1 SNHLY and CDR2 FYNNEI. CDR3 length equals 14 residues. For the CDR3, the DNA is TGTGCCAGCAATCCGGGACAGGGGGTTTCACCCCTCCACTTT. It translates to CASNPGQGVSPLHF.

For the CDR3, the DNA is TGTGCCAGCAGTTTATTTGGGACTAGTGGATACAATGAGCAGTTCTTC. Its translation is CASSLFGTSGYNEQFF. The chain joins TRBV27 to TRBJ2-1; TRBD2 aligns across 8 bases. Germline V gives CDR1 MNHEY, CDR2 SMNVEV (reference sequence). J was trimmed by 4 bases and V by 1 base; bases with no gene match: 6. The CDR3 length is 16 residues.

J is TRBJ2-3 and V is TRBV29-1; 8 bases align to TRBD1. Per germline, CDR1 SQVTM and CDR2 ANQGSEA. CDR3 length: 14 amino acids. Unmatched junction bases numbered 7, after V lost 4 bases and J lost 4 bases. The CDR3 spells CSVAKGRGPDTQYF. For the CDR3, the DNA is TGCAGCGTTGCAAAGGGCAGGGGGCCAGATACGCAGTATTTT.

The J gene is TRBJ1-2, the V gene TRBV9; 7 bases fit TRBD1. In germline, CDR1 is SGDLS, CDR2 YYNGEE. The V gene end was trimmed by 3 bases and the J gene end by 5 bases; junction bases not matched to a gene: 7. The CDR3 extends over 14 amino acids. The CDR3 is CASSARQGLYGYTF. The CDR3 DNA follows: TGTGCCAGCAGCGCCAGACAGGGTTTATATGGCTACACCTTC.

The CDR3 coding sequence is TGCGCCAGCAGCCAAGCGGGTTATCAGCCCCAGCATTTT. Translating it yields CASSQAGYQPQHF. The chain carries TRBV4-1 and TRBJ1-5; no clear D gene. The CDR3 has 13 residues. Trimming shortened V by 1 base and J by 5 bases, and 6 bases separated the two germline ends. The germline gives CDR1 MGHRA, CDR2 YSYEKL.

This rearrangement joins TRBV19 to TRBJ1-1, with unresolved D. Trimming left V 1 base short and J 5 bases short, with 11 bases between. CDR1 and CDR2 from the germline V gene are LNHDA and SQIVND (reference sequence). This CDR3 comprises 14 residues. CDR3 sequence reads: CASSIVGRGTEAFF. The CDR3 DNA reads as TGTGCCAGTAGTATAGTCGGACGGGGAACTGAAGCTTTCTTT.

The rearrangement uses TRBV7-9 and TRBJ2-1; no clear D gene. CDR1 SEHNR and CDR2 FQNEAQ come from the germline V gene (reference sequence). This CDR3 is 13 amino acids long. The V end was cut by 2 bases, the J end by 8 bases, with 10 bases between. This CDR3 reads CASSLSAADEQFF. CDR3 sequence (DNA): TGTGCCAGCAGCTTAAGCGCGGCTGATGAGCAGTTCTTC.

The chain recombines TRBV30 with TRBJ1-2; possibly TRBD1 for D (6 bases). The CDR3 covers 12 residues. The germline gives CDR1 GTSNPN, CDR2 SVGIG (reference sequence). Trimming removed 2 bases at V and 4 bases at J, with 8 bases between. The CDR3 coding sequence is TGTGCCTGGAGTCCGGACAGCTATGGCTACACCTTC. Protein: CAWSPDSYGYTF.

This clone was observed once. This chain uses TRBV6-5 with TRBJ2-7, with 12 positions matching TRBD1. CDR3 length equals 15 residues. With 5 bases clipped from V and 5 bases from J, the junction kept 7 bases outside the gene matches. Per the germline V gene, CDR1 is MNHEY and CDR2 is SVGAGI. CDR3 region: CASSPPGTGGHEQYF. The CDR3 DNA reads TGTGCCAGCAGTCCCCCCGGGACAGGGGGCCACGAGCAGTACTTC.

The chain has TRBV14 and TRBJ1-3; D not certain. Germline V gene sequence: CDR1 SGHDN, CDR2 FVKESK. CDR3 length: 16 amino acids. Trimming removed 3 bases from V and 0 bases from J, with 12 bases in between. CDR3 loop: CASSHGSGYSGNTIYF. CDR3 nucleotides: TGTGCCAGCAGCCACGGGAGTGGTTACTCTGGAAACACCATATATTTT.

The J gene is TRBJ2-7, the V gene TRBV6-5; 7 bases are shared with TRBD1. This CDR3 comprises 14 residues. The V gene end was trimmed by 10 bases and the J gene end by 2 bases; junction bases not matched to a gene: 11. Germline V lookup: CDR1 MNHEY, CDR2 SVGAGI. CDR3 loop: CATASGTDAYEQYF. The CDR3 region has the DNA TGTGCCACCGCCTCCGGGACAGACGCCTACGAGCAGTACTTC.

This chain connects TRBV4-2 to TRBJ1-2; D ambiguous. Trimming took 6 bases from V and 1 from J, leaving 12 bases between them. Germline CDR1 is LGHNA and CDR2 is YNFKEQ. The CDR3 contains 14 residues. CDR3 residues: CASSPLEGNYGYTF. DNA of the CDR3: TGTGCCAGCAGTCCCCTAGAGGGTAACTATGGCTACACCTTC.

Written as DNA, the CDR3 is TGTGCCAGCAGTCGGGACAGGGTCGATCAGCCCCAGCATTTT. Translated, it gives CASSRDRVDQPQHF. V usage is TRBV6-1 and J usage is TRBJ1-5; the match to TRBD1 covers 9 bases. V lost 5 bases to trimming and J lost 5 bases; unmatched junction nucleotides: 4. CDR3 length: 14 amino acids. Germline CDR1 reads MNHNS; CDR2 reads SASEGT.

The chain employs TRBV19 and TRBJ2-7; TRBD1 agrees at 7 bases. In germline, CDR1 is LNHDA, CDR2 SQIVND (reference sequence). Unmatched junction bases numbered 2, after V lost 6 bases and J lost 3 bases. The CDR3 covers 12 residues. The CDR3 region is CASSDRDYEQYF. The DNA of the CDR3 is TGTGCCAGTAGCGACAGGGACTACGAGCAGTACTTC. Based on the CDR3 plus reference TRBV19 and TRBJ2-7, the full variable domain is DGGITQSPKYLFRKEGQNVTLSCEQNLNHDAMYWYRQDPGQGLRLIYYSQIVNDFQKGDIAEGYSVSREKKESFPLTVTSAQKNPTAFYLCASSDRDYEQYFGPGTRLTVT.